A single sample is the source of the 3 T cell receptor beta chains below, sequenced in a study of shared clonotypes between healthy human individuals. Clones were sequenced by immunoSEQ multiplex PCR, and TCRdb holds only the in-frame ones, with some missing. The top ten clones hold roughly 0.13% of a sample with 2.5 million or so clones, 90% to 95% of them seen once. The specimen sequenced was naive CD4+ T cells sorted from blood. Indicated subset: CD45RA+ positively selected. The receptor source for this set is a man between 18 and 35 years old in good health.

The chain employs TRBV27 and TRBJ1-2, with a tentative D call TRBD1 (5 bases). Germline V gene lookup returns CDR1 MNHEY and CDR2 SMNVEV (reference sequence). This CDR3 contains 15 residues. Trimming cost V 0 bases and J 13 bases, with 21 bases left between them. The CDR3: CASSLSSRSSTGATF. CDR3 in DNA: TGTGCCAGCAGTTTATCCAGCAGGAGCAGCACCGGGGCCACCTTC.

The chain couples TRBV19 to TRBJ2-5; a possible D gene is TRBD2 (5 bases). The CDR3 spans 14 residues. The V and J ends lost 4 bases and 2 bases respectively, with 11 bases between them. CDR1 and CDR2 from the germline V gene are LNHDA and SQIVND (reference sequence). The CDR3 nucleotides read TGTGCCAGTAGTACCGGACTCTCTCAAGAGACCCAGTACTTC. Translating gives CASSTGLSQETQYF.

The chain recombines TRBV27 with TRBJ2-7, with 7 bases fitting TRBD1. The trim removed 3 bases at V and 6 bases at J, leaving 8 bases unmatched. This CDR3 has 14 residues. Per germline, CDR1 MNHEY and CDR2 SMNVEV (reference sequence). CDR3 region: CASSFEAGGPEQYF. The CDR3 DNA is TGTGCCAGCAGTTTTGAGGCAGGGGGACCCGAGCAGTACTTC.